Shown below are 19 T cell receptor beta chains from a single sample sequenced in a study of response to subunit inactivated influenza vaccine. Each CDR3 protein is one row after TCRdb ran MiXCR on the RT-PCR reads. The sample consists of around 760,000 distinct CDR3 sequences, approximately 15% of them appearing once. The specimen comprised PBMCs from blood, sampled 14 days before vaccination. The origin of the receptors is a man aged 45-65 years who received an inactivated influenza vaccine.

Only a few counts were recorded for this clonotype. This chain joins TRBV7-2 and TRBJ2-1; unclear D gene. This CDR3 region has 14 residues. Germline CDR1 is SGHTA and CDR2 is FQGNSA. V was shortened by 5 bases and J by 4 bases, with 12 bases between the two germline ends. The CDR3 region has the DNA TGTGCCAGCAGCCCAGGAAGGGAATACAATGAGCAGTTCTTC. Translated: CASSPGREYNEQFF.

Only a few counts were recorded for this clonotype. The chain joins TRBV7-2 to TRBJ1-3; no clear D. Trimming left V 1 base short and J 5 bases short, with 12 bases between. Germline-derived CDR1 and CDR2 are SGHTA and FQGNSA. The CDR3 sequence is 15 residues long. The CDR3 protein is CASSLDPGPRNTIYF. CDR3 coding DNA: TGTGCCAGCAGCTTAGATCCCGGGCCTAGAAACACCATATATTTT.

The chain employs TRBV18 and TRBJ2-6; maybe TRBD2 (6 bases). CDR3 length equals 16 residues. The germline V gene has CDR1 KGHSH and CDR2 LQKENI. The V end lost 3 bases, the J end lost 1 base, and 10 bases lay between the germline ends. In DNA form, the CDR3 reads TGTGCCAGCTCACCCCTCGGAGGGTCTGGGGCCAACGTCCTGACTTTC. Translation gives CASSPLGGSGANVLTF. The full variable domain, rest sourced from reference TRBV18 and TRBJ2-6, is NAGVMQNPRHLVRRRGQEARLRCSPMKGHSHVYWYRQLPEEGLKFMVYLQKENIIDESGMPKERFSAEFPKEGPSILRIQQVVRGDSAAYFCASSPLGGSGANVLTFGAGSRLTVL.

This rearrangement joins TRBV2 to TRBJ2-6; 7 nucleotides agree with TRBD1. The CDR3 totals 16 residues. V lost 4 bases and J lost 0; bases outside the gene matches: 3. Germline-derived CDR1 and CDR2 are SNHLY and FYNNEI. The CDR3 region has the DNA TGTGCCAGCAGTGGGGACAGAGACTCTGGGGCCAACGTCCTGACTTTC. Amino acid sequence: CASSGDRDSGANVLTF.

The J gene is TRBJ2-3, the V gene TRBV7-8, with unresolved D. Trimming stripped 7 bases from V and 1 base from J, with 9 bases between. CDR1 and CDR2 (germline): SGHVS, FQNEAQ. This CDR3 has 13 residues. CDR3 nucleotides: TGTGCCAGCACCAAAGTCCGCACAGATACGCAGTATTTT. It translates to CASTKVRTDTQYF.

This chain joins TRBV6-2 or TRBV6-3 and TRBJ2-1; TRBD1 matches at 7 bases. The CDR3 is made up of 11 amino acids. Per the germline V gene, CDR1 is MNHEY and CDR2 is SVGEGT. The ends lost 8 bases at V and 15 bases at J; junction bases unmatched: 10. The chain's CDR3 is CASQDRVQMFF. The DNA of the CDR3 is TGTGCCAGCCAAGACAGGGTCCAGATGTTCTTC.

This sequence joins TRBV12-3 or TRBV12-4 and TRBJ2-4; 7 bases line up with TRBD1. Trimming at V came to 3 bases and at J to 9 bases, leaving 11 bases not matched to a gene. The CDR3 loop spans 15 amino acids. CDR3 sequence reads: CASSFQTGLSGIQYF. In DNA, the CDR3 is TGTGCCAGCAGTTTCCAGACAGGGCTTAGTGGCATTCAGTACTTC.

The CDR3 DNA follows: TGTGCCAGCAGCTTTGGGACAGGGGGCGAGGAGCAGTACTTC. Its protein product is CASSFGTGGEEQYF. The chain recombines TRBV11-2 with TRBJ2-7; TRBD1 agrees at 12 bases. This CDR3 spans 14 amino acids. In germline, CDR1 is SGHAT, CDR2 FQNNGV. V gave up 3 bases and J gave up 7 bases; unmatched junction bases: 4.

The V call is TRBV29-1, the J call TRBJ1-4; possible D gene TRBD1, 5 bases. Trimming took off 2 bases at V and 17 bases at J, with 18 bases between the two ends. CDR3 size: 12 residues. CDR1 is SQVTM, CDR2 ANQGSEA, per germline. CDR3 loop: CSVELGSGLLFF. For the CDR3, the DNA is TGCAGCGTTGAACTCGGATCGGGACTGCTTTTTTTT.

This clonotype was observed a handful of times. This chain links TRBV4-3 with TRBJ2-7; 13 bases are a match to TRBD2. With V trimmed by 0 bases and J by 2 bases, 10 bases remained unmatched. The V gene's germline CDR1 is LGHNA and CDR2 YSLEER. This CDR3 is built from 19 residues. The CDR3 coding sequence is TGCGCCAGCAGCCAAGATCGCCTACCACTAGCGGGAGGGACCTACGAGCAGTACTTC. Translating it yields CASSQDRLPLAGGTYEQYF.

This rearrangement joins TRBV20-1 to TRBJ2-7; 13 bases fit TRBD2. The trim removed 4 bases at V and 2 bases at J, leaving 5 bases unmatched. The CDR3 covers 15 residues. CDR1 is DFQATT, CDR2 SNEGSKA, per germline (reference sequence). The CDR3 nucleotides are TGCAGTGCTACCGAACTAGCGGGAGGGCCCTACGAGCAGTACTTC. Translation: CSATELAGGPYEQYF.

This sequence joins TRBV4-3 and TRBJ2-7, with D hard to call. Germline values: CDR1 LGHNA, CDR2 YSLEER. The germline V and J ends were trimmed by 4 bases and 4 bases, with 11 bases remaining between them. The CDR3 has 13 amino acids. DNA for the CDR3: TGCGCCAGCAGCCCCGGTGTTGAATACGAGCAGTACTTC. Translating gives CASSPGVEYEQYF.

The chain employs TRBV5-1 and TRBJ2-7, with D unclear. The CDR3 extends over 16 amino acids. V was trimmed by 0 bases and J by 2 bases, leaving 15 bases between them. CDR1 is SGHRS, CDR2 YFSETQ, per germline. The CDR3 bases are TGCGCCAGCAGCTTGGCCCCGGGCACAGCGCCCTACGAGCAGTACTTC. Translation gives CASSLAPGTAPYEQYF. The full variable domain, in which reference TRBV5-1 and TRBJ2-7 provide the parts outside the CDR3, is KAGVTQTPRYLIKTRGQQVTLSCSPISGHRSVSWYQQTPGQGLQFLFEYFSETQRNKGNFPGRFSGRQFSNSRSEMNVSTLELGDSALYLCASSLAPGTAPYEQYFGPGTRLTVT.

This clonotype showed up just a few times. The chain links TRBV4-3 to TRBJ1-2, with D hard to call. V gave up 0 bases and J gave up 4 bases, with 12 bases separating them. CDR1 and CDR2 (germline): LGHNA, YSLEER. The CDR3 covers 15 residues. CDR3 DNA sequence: TGCGCCAGCAGCCAAGATCTCACGGAATTCTATGGCTACACCTTC. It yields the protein CASSQDLTEFYGYTF.

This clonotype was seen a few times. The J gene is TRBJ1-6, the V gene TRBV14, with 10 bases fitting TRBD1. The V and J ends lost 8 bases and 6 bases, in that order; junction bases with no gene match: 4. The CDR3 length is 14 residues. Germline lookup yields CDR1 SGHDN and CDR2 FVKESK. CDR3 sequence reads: CASAWTGGNSPLHF. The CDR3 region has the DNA TGTGCCAGCGCTTGGACAGGGGGTAATTCACCCCTCCACTTT.

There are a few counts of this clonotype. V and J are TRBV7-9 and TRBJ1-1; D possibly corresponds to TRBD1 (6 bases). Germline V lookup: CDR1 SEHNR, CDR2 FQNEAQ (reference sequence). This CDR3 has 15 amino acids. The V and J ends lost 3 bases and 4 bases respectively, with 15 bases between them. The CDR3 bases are TGTGCCAGCAGCTTTTCGGGGGCTTGGGGCACTGAAGCTTTCTTT. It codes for CASSFSGAWGTEAFF.

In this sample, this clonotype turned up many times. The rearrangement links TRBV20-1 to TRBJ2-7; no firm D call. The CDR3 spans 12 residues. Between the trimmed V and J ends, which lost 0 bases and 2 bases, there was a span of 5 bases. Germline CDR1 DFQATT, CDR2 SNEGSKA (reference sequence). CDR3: CSARDRTYEQYF. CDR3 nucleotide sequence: TGCAGTGCTAGAGACAGGACCTACGAGCAGTACTTC.

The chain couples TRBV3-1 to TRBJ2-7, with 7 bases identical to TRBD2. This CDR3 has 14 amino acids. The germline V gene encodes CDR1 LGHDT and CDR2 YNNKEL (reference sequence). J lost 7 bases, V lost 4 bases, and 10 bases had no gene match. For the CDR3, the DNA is TGTGCCAGCAGCCTAAATTGGGGGGGATCGGAGCAGTACTTC. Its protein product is CASSLNWGGSEQYF.

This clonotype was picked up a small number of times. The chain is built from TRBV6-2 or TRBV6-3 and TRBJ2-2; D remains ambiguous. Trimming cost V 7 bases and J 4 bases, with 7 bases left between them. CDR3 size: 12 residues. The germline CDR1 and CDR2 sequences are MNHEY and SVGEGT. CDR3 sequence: CASKSGTGELFF. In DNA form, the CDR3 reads TGTGCCAGCAAATCGGGCACCGGGGAGCTGTTTTTT.